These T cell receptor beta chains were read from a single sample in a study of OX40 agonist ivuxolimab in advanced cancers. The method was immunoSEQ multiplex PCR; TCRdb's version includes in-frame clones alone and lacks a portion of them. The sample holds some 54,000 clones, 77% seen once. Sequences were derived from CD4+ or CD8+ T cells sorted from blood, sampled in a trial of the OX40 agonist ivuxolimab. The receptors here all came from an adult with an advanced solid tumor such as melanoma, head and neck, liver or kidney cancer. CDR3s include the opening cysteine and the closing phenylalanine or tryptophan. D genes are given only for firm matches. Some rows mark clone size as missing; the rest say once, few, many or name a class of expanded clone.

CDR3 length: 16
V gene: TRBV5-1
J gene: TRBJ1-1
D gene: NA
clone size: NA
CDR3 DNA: TGCGCCAGCAGCTTGGTTACAGCCTACATGAACACTGAAGCTTTCTTT
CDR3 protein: CASSLVTAYMNTEAFF

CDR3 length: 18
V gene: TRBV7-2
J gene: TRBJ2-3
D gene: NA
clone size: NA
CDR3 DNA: TGTGCCAGCAGCTTATGGGTCGCGGGGGCCCGGGGCGCAGATACGCAGTATTTT
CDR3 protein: CASSLWVAGARGADTQYF

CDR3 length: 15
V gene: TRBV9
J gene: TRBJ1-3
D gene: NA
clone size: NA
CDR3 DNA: TGTGCCAGCAGCGTAGCGGTAGGCTCTGGAAACACCATATATTTT
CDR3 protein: CASSVAVGSGNTIYF

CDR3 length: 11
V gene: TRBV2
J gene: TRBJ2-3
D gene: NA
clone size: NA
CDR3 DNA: TGTGCCAGCAGTGAAGGGTATACGCAGTATTTT
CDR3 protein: CASSEGYTQYF

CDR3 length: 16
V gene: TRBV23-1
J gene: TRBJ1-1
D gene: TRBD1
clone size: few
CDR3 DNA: TGCGCCAGCAGTCAACCAAGGGGGCCCCGGAACACTGAAGCTTTCTTT
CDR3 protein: CASSQPRGPRNTEAFF

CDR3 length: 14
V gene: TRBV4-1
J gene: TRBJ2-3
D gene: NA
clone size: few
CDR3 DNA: TGCGCCAGCAGCCAAGAGGAGACTAGAGATACGCAGTATTTT
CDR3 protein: CASSQEETRDTQYF

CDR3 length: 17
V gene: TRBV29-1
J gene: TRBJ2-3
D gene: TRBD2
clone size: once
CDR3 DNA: TGCAGCGTTGAAAGGACTAGCGGGAGCGTCACCACAGATACGCAGTATTTT
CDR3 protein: CSVERTSGSVTTDTQYF

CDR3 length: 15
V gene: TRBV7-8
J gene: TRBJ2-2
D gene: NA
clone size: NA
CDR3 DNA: TGTGCCAGCAGCTACTACGCCCGGGGCACCGGGGAGCTGTTTTTT
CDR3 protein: CASSYYARGTGELFF

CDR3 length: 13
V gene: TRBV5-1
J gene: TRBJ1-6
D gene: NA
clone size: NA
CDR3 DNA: TGCGCCAGCAGCCTGGGATCTGGTTCACCCCTCCACTTT
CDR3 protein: CASSLGSGSPLHF

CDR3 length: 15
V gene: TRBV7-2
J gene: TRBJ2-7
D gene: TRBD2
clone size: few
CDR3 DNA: TGTGCCAGCAGCCAAGTAGCGGGAGTCGGTTACGAGCAGTACTTC
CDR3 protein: CASSQVAGVGYEQYF

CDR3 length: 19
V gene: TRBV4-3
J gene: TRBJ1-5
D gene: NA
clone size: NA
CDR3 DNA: TGCGCCAGCAGCCAAGATCTCAGAGGGTCCCTCCCGGGCAATCAGCCCCAGCATTTT
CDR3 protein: CASSQDLRGSLPGNQPQHF

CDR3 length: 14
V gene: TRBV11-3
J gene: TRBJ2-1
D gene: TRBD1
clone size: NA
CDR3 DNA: TGTGCCAGCAGCTTAGGAGGGACAGTCAATGAGCAGTTCTTC
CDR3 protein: CASSLGGTVNEQFF

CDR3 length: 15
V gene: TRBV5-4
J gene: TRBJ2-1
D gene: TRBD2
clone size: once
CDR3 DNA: TGTGCCAGCAGCCGGGAACTAGCGACCTACAATGAGCAGTTCTTC
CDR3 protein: CASSRELATYNEQFF

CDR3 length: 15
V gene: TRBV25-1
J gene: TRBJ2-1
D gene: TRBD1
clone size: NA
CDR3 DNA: TGTGCCAGCCGCCGGGCAGGGGGCGTGATGGATGAGCAGTTCTTC
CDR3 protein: CASRRAGGVMDEQFF

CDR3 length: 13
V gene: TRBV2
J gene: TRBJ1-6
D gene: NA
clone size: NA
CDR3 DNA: TGTGCCAGCAGTGAAGGTTATAATTCACCCCTCCACTTT
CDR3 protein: CASSEGYNSPLHF

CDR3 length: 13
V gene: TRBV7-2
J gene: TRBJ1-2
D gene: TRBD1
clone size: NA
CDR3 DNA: TGTGCCAGCAGCTCGGGACAGGCCTATGGCTACACCTTC
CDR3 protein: CASSSGQAYGYTF

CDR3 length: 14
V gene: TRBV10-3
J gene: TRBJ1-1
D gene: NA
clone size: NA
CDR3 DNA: TGTGCCATCAGGCCAAGTGGGGTGAACACTGAAGCTTTCTTT
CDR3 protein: CAIRPSGVNTEAFF

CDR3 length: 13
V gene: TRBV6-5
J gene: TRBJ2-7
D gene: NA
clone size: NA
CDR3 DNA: TGTGCCAGCAGTTCCGTCCGACATTACGAGCAGTACTTC
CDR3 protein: CASSSVRHYEQYF

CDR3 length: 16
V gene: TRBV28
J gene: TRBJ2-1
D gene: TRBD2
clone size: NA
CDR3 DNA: TGTGCCAGCAGGGTAGCGGGAGGTAGCTCCTACAATGAGCAGTTCTTC
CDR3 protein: CASRVAGGSSYNEQFF

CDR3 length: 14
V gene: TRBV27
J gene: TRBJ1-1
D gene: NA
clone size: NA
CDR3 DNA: TGTGCCAGCAGTTTAGGGGGGGAGAACACTGAAGCTTTCTTT
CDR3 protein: CASSLGGENTEAFF

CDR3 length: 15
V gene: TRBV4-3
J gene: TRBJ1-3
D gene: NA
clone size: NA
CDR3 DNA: TGCGCCAGCAGCCAAGGACCAGGCTCTGGAAACACCATATATTTT
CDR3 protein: CASSQGPGSGNTIYF

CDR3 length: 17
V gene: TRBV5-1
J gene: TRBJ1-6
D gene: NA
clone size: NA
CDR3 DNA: TGCGCCAGCAGCCACCGGGCCTCGGACCGTTATAATTCACCCCTCCACTTT
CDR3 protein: CASSHRASDRYNSPLHF

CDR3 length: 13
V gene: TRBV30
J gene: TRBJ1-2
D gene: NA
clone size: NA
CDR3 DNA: TGTGCCTGGAGTGTGTCAAGGGGCGGTGGCTACACCTTC
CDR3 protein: CAWSVSRGGGYTF

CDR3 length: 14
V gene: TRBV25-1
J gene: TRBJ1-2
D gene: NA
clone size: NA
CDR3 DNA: TGTGCCAGCAGTGAATACCCCCGGGGGGGTGGCTACACCTTC
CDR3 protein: CASSEYPRGGGYTF

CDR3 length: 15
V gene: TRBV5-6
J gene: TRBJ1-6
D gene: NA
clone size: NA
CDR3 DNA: TGTGCCAGCAGCTTGGGTTTCCTGGGGCCCTCACCCCTCCACTTT
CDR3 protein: CASSLGFLGPSPLHF

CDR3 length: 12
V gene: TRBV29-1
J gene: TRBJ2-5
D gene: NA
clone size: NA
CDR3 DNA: TGCAGCGTGACGGAAGGGGTAGAGACCCAGTACTTC
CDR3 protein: CSVTEGVETQYF

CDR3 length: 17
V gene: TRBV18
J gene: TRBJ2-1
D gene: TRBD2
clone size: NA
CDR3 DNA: TGTGCCAGCTCACCTGGTACTAGCGGATTCTCCAACAATGAGCAGTTCTTC
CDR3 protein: CASSPGTSGFSNNEQFF

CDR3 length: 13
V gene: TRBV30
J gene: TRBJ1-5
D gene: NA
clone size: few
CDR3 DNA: TGTGCCTGGGGGGGACAAAGCAATCAGCCCCAGCATTTT
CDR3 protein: CAWGGQSNQPQHF

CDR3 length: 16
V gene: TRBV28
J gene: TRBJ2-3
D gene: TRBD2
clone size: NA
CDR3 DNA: TGTGCCAGCAGTTTATACGGTAGCGGGAGCACAGATACGCAGTATTTT
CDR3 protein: CASSLYGSGSTDTQYF

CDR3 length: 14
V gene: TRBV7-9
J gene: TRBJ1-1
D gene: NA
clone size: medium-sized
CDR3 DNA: TGTGCCAGCAGCTTGGACAGTAGAGGGACTGAAGCTTTCTTT
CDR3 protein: CASSLDSRGTEAFF

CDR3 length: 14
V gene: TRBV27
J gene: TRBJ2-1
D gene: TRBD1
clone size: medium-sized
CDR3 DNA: TGTGCCAGCAGCCGGGACAGAAACTACAATGAGCAGTTCTTC
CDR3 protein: CASSRDRNYNEQFF

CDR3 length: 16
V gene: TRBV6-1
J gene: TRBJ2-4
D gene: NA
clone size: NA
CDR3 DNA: TGTGCCAGCAGTGAAGGGGGGGTAGTAGCCAAAAACATTCAGTACTTC
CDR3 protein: CASSEGGVVAKNIQYF

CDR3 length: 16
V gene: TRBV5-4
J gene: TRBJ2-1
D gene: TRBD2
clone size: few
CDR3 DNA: TGTGCCAGCAGCTCGCTTCTAGCGGGAGTCAACAATGAGCAGTTCTTC
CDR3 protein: CASSSLLAGVNNEQFF

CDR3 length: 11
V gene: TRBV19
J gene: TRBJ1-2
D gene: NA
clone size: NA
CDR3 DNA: TGTGCCAGTAGGTTTCGGGATGGCTACACCTTC
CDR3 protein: CASRFRDGYTF

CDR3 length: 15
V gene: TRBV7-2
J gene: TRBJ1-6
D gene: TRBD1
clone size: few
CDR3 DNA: TGTGCCAGCAGCTTAATAGGGGGCGGGGGGGGCACCCTCCACTTT
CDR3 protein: CASSLIGGGGGTLHF

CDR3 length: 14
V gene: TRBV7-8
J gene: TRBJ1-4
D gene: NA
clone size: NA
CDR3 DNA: TGTGCCAGCAGCTTATCTCCGGGCAATGAAAAACTGTTTTTT
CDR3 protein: CASSLSPGNEKLFF

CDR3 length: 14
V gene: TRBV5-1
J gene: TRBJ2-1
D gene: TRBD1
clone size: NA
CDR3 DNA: TGCGCCAGCAGCCAGGACAGGGGAGAAAATGAGCAGTTCTTC
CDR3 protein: CASSQDRGENEQFF

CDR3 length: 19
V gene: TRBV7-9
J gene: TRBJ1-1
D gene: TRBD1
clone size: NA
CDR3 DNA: TGTGCCAGCAGCCCTGAGACCGGGACAGGGGGATTTCTGAACACTGAAGCTTTCTTT
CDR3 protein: CASSPETGTGGFLNTEAFF

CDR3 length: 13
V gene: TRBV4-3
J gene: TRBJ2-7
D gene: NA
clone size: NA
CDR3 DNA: TGCGCCAGCAGCCACGACAGATTCTACGAGCAGTACTTC
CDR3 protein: CASSHDRFYEQYF

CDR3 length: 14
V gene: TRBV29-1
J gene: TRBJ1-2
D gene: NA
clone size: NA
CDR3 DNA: TGCAGCGTTGAACCCCGGCTCAGCGACTATGGCTACACCTTC
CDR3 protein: CSVEPRLSDYGYTF

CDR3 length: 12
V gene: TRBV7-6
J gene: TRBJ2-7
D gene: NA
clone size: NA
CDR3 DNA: TGTGCCAGCAGCATCAGGGCCGGCGAGCAGTACTTC
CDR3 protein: CASSIRAGEQYF

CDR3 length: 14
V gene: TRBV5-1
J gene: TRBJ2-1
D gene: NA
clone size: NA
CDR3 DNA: TGCGCCAGCAGCCCCGGACAGCCGAACAATGAGCAGTTCTTC
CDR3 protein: CASSPGQPNNEQFF

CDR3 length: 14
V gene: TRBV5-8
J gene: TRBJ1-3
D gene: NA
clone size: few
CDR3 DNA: TGTGCCAGCAGCTTGTCGAGGACTGGAAACACCATATATTTT
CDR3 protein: CASSLSRTGNTIYF

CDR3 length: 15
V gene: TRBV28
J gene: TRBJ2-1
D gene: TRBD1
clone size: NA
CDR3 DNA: TGTGCCAGCAGCCTACAGGGGGCGGTCTACAATGAGCAGTTCTTC
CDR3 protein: CASSLQGAVYNEQFF

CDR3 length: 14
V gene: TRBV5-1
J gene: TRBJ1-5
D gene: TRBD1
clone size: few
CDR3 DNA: TGCGCCAGCAGCTTAACAGGGGGCAATCAGCCCCAGCATTTT
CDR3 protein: CASSLTGGNQPQHF

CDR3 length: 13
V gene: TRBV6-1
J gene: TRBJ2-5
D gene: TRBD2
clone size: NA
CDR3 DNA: TGTGCCAGCAGAGGGACTAGCGGGGAGACCCAGTACTTC
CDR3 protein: CASRGTSGETQYF

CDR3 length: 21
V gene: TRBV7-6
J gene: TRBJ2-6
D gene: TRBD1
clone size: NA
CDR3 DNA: TGTGCCAGCAGCTTGGCACCAGGACAGGGGGTCTCTCTTGAGGGGGCCAACGTCCTGACTTTC
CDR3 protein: CASSLAPGQGVSLEGANVLTF

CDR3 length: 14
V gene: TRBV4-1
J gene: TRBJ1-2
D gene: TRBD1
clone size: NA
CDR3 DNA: TGCGCCAGCAGCCAAGCCGGGACAGGGATCGGCTACACCTTC
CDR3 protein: CASSQAGTGIGYTF

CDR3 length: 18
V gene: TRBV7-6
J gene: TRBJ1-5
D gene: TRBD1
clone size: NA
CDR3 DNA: TGTGCCAGCAGACAATCGACAGGGCAGATTTATAGCAATCAGCCCCAGCATTTT
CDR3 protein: CASRQSTGQIYSNQPQHF

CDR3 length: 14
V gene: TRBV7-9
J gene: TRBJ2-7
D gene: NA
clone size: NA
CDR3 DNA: TGTGCCAGCAGTCACGCACAGGGTCCCTACGAGCAGTACTTC
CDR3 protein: CASSHAQGPYEQYF

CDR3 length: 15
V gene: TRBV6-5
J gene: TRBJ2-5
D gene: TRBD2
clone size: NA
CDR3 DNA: TGTGCCAGCAGTCACGGGGGGTCACGGGAAGAGACCCAGTACTTC
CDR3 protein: CASSHGGSREETQYF

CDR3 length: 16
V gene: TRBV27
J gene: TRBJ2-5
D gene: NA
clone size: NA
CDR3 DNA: TGTGCCAGCAGCCCTTCCCCGACAGGACGGCAAGAGACCCAGTACTTC
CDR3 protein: CASSPSPTGRQETQYF

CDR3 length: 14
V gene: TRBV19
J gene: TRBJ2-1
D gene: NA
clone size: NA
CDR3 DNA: TGTGCCAGTAGTAGGGGGACTCGACACAATGAGCAGTTCTTC
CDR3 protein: CASSRGTRHNEQFF